This is a list of T cell receptor beta chains from one sample in a study of shared T cell receptors in the human thymus. The data were produced by immunoSEQ multiplex PCR, yet TCRdb's version contains in-frame clones alone and is incomplete. The sample includes roughly 710,000 clones, approximately 85% of them seen just once. These same records also appear under a second study, on human thymus T cells.

The specimen was thymocytes. These receptors were obtained from a girl under three years old with a congenital heart defect. CDR3s include the opening cysteine and the closing phenylalanine or tryptophan. The D gene is left open where the match is weak. Clone size, where shown, is once, few, many, or a class for clones that have expanded.

d_call	j_call	clone_size	v_call	cdr3_length	cdr3_nt	cdr3_aa
TRBD2	TRBJ2-2	.	TRBV9	16	TGTGCCAGCAGCGAGCCGGGGGGGCTTTTCACCGGGGAGCTGTTTTTT	CASSEPGGLFTGELFF
.	TRBJ2-1	.	TRBV21-1	16	TGTGCCAGCAGCAAAGCGGAGGGAAGGGGTTGCGATGAGCAGTTCTTC	CASSKAEGRGCDEQFF
TRBD2	TRBJ2-1	.	TRBV4-3	17	TGCGCCAGCAGCCAAGGATTAGGGCGGGGGGACAATGGTGAGCAGTTCTTC	CASSQGLGRGDNGEQFF
TRBD2	TRBJ2-5	.	TRBV2	15	TGTGCCAGCATTCGGGGGGAGGGGATCCAAGAGACCCAGTACTTC	CASIRGEGIQETQYF
.	TRBJ1-4	once	TRBV2	13	TGTGCCAGCAGTGGGCAGTTAAATGAAAAACTGTTTTTT	CASSGQLNEKLFF
.	TRBJ1-2	.	TRBV5-6	14	TGTGCCAGCAGCTTGGCGGGGGGAGGCTATGGCTACACCTTC	CASSLAGGGYGYTF
TRBD1	TRBJ1-2	.	TRBV7-9	18	TGTGCCAGCAGCTCGAGGAAGGACAGGGAGGAAGGGAACTATGGCTACACCTTC	CASSSRKDREEGNYGYTF
.	TRBJ1-6	.	TRBV6-4	17	TGCGCCAGCAGTGACACCTGGCCTTTCCCCCCCCATTCACCCCTCCACTTT	CASSDTWPFPPHSPLHF
.	TRBJ1-2	few	TRBV5-6	15	TGTGCCAGCAGCTTGGTTTCGGGGGGAGACTATGGCTACACCTTC	CASSLVSGGDYGYTF
.	TRBJ2-7	.	TRBV21-1	13	TGTGCCAGCAGTCGACAGGGGGCGGTTGAGCAGTACTTC	CASSRQGAVEQYF
TRBD1	TRBJ2-3	.	TRBV27	16	TGTGCCAGCAGTCGAAACAGGGGCCCCAGCACAGATACGCAGTATTTT	CASSRNRGPSTDTQYF
TRBD2	TRBJ2-7	.	TRBV9	15	TGTGCCAGCAGCGCAAACATAGCGGGGGGCTACGAGCAGTACTTC	CASSANIAGGYEQYF
.	TRBJ2-7	.	TRBV4-3	18	TGCGCCAGCAGCCAGAAGCCGAAGAAGGACCAGGGCGAATACGAGCAGTACTTC	CASSQKPKKDQGEYEQYF
.	TRBJ2-1	.	TRBV6-1	11	TGTGCCAGCAGTGGGAGACAGGAGCAGTTCTTC	CASSGRQEQFF
.	TRBJ1-1	.	TRBV10-3	15	TGTGCCATCAGTGAGAAGATACACCGGAACACTGAAGCTTTCTTT	CAISEKIHRNTEAFF
.	TRBJ1-3	once	TRBV5-1	15	TGCGCCAGCAGCTTGGACCGGAGCTCTGGAAACACCATATATTTT	CASSLDRSSGNTIYF
TRBD1	TRBJ2-3	.	TRBV12-5	13	TGTGCTAGTGGGGACAGGGGCACAGATACGCAGTATTTT	CASGDRGTDTQYF
.	TRBJ1-1	once	TRBV5-1	15	TGCGCCAGCAGCCTGGGGGGCGGGGAGAACACTGAAGCTTTCTTT	CASSLGGGENTEAFF
.	TRBJ2-7	.	TRBV19	15	TGTGCCAGTAGTATAATTGTCGAGGGCAGCTACGAGCAGTACTTC	CASSIIVEGSYEQYF
TRBD1	TRBJ2-2	.	TRBV4-1	21	TGCGCCAGCAGCCAAAGATCCGCCCCCCCGGGACAGGGTTTAGGCACCGGGGAGCTGTTTTTT	CASSQRSAPPGQGLGTGELFF
TRBD2	TRBJ2-1	once	TRBV14	21	TGTGCCAGCAGCCAAGAAGGACTAGCGGGGGGTTCGTTGAGCTCCTACAATGAGCAGTTCTTC	CASSQEGLAGGSLSSYNEQFF
TRBD1	TRBJ1-5	.	TRBV7-2	17	TGTGCCAGCGGGAGAGCGGGTCAGGGGGTCCTGGGACAGCCCCAGCATTTT	CASGRAGQGVLGQPQHF
.	TRBJ2-1	.	TRBV20-1	11	TGCAGTGTTTCCCCAGTTGGTGAGCAGTTCTTC	CSVSPVGEQFF
.	TRBJ2-7	.	TRBV20-1	11	TGCAGTGCCCGAGTCACCTTTAGGCAGTACTTC	CSARVTFRQYF
TRBD2	TRBJ2-7	.	TRBV7-3	13	TGTGCCAAAAGGGAGGGGTTTCGCCACGAGCAGTACTTC	CAKREGFRHEQYF
.	TRBJ1-1	few	TRBV18	15	TGTGCCAGCTCACCACCGAGTGCGGAGAGCACTGAAGCTTTCTTT	CASSPPSAESTEAFF
TRBD1	TRBJ2-5	.	TRBV2	13	TGTGCCACCGCAGACAGGGAGAAAGAGACCCAGTACTTC	CATADREKETQYF
.	TRBJ1-5	.	TRBV4-1	21	TGCGCCAGCAGCCAAGATCTATGGGGTCGGGGTTCTCTGTTGCGGCATCAGCCCCAGCATTTT	CASSQDLWGRGSLLRHQPQHF
TRBD2	TRBJ2-1	once	TRBV5-1	16	TGCGCCAGCAGCCAAAACCCGGGGGGGTTATACAATGAGCAGTTCTTC	CASSQNPGGLYNEQFF
.	TRBJ2-2	.	TRBV5-1	13	TGCGCCAGCAGCTTGGGTTCAGGGCGGGAGCTGTTTTTT	CASSLGSGRELFF
.	TRBJ1-5	.	TRBV4-1	18	TGCGCCAGCAGCCAAGTTTTACGGCCGGGTCGTCGTAATCAGCCCCAGCATTTT	CASSQVLRPGRRNQPQHF